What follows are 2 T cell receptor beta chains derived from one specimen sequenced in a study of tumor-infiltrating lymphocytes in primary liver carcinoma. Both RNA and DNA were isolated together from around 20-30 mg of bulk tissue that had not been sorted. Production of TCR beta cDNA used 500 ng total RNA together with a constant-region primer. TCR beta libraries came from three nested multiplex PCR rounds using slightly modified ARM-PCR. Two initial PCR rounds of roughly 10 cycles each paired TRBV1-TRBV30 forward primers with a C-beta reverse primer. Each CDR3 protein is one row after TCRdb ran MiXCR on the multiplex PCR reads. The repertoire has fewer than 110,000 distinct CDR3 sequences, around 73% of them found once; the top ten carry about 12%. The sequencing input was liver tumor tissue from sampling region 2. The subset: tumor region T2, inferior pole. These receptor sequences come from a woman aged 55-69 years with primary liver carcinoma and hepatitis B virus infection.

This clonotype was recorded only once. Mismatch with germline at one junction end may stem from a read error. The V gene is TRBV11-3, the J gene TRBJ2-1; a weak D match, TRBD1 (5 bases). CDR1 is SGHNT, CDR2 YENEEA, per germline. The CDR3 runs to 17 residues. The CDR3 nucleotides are TGTGCCAGCAACTTGGGAAGGGGTCGTATATTCTACGATGAGCAGTTCTTC. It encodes CASNLGRGRIFYDEQFF.

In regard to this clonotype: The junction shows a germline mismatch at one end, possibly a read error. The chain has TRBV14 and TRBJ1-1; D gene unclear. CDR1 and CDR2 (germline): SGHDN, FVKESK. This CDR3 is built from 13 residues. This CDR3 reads CASGQVAVTETFF. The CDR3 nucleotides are TGTGCCAGCGGCCAAGTCGCGGTCACTGAAACTTTCTTT.